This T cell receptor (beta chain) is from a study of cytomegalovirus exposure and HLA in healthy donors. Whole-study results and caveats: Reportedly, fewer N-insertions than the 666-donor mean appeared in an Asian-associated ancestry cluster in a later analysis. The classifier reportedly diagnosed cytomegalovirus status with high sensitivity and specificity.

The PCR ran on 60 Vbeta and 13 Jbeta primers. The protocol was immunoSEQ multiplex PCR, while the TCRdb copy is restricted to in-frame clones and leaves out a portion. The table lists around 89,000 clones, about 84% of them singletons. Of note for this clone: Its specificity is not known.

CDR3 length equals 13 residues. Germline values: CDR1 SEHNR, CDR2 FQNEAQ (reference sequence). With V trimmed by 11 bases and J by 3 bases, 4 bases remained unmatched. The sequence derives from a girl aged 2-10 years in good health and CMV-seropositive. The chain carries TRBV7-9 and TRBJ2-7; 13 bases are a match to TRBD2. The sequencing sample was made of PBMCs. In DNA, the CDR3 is TGTGCCTGGCGGACTAGCGGGAGCTACGAGCAGTACTTC. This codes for CAWRTSGSYEQYF. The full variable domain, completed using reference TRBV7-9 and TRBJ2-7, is DTGVSQNPRHKITKRGQNVTFRCDPISEHNRLYWYRQTLGQGPEFLTYFQNEAQLEKSRLLSDRFSAERPKGSFSTLEIQRTEQGDSAMYLCAWRTSGSYEQYFGPGTRLTVT.